This TCR beta chain stems from a study of T cell changes during pregnancy in multiple sclerosis. V was pared by 4 bases and J by 1 base, with 5 bases of the junction left unmatched. The CDR3 spans 15 residues. Germline CDR1 and CDR2: SEHNR and FQNEAQ (reference sequence). Generated by immunoSEQ multiplex PCR, the TCRdb table keeps only in-frame clones and is missing some. The data hold about 46,000 clones, with 80% to 95% observed a single time. The receptor was derived from a female donor with multiple sclerosis, enrolled in a pregnancy study. The chain joins TRBV7-9 to TRBJ2-3; 7 positions agree with TRBD1. Sequencing used CD8+ T cells from peripheral blood mononuclear cells, obtained after pregnancy. DNA of the CDR3: TGTGCCAGCAGCTCGAGGGGGCGCGGCACAGATACGCAGTATTTT. This translates into CASSSRGRGTDTQYF.